These T cell receptor beta chains were read from a single sample in a study of cytomegalovirus exposure and HLA in healthy donors. Here immunoSEQ multiplex PCR was the method, and the copy in TCRdb shows in-frame clones only, minus some. The table records about 150,000 clones, 74% of them present only once. The specimen was PBMCs. Receptors originate from a young man in good health and CMV-seronegative. The CDR3 runs from the conserved cysteine through the conserved F or W. The D gene is left open where the match is weak. Clone size appears in some rows only: once, few, many, or a class for an expanded clone.

v_call	j_call	clone_size	d_call	cdr3_nt	cdr3_aa
TRBV25-1	TRBJ1-6	-	-	TGTGCCAGCAGTGAATCCGTCCGGGAGCGACCCCTCCACTTT	CASSESVRERPLHF
TRBV5-1	TRBJ1-1	-	TRBD1	TGCGCCAGCAGCTTTTTCACCGGGACAGTGGACACTGAAGCTTTCTTT	CASSFFTGTVDTEAFF
TRBV28	TRBJ2-7	-	-	TGTGCCAGCAGTTTGGTTGACCGCAGGGGAATATACGAGCAGTACTTC	CASSLVDRRGIYEQYF
TRBV6-6	TRBJ1-5	-	-	TGTGCCAGCAGTTACCCCGGGGTTAATCAGCCCCAGCATTTT	CASSYPGVNQPQHF
TRBV29-1	TRBJ2-3	-	TRBD2	TGCAGCGTTGATACTAGCGGGGGGGCAGATACGCAGTATTTT	CSVDTSGGADTQYF
TRBV5-1	TRBJ2-7	-	-	TGCGCCAGCAGCTTCAGACAGGACTTATACCACGAGCAGTACTTC	CASSFRQDLYHEQYF
TRBV6-5	TRBJ1-2	-	-	TGTGCCAGCAGTTACTCGTCGGGCGGACGGGGAGGTGGCTACACCTTC	CASSYSSGGRGGGYTF
TRBV2	TRBJ2-7	-	TRBD1	TGTGCCAGCAGCTGGGACAGGGAGCAAGAGCAGTACTTC	CASSWDREQEQYF
TRBV5-4	TRBJ2-5	-	TRBD2	TGTGCCAGCAGCTTGGCTGGACTAGTCGGGGAGACCCAGTACTTC	CASSLAGLVGETQYF
TRBV6-1	TRBJ1-1	-	-	TGTGCCAGCAGTGAATGGGCTGGCAGGGTGAACACTGAAGCTTTCTTT	CASSEWAGRVNTEAFF
TRBV19	TRBJ2-1	-	-	TGTGCCAGTAGTATGTCTAGCTCCTACAATGAGCAGTTCTTC	CASSMSSSYNEQFF
TRBV27	TRBJ1-2	once	-	TGTGCCAGCAGTTATCGAATCGGGGATGGCTACACCTTC	CASSYRIGDGYTF
TRBV7-6	TRBJ1-1	-	TRBD1	TGTGCCAGCAGCTCTACCATCGGGACAGGGGGCACTGAAGCTTTCTTT	CASSSTIGTGGTEAFF
TRBV7-9	TRBJ2-7	-	-	TGTGCCAGCAGCCCGTGGGTCGGAGGCGACTCCTACGAGCAGTACTTC	CASSPWVGGDSYEQYF
TRBV6-1	TRBJ1-1	-	-	TGTGCCAGTAGCACAGGTCCTCCCACTGAAGCTTTCTTT	CASSTGPPTEAFF
TRBV5-6	TRBJ2-5	-	-	TGTGCCAGCAGCCTCCTAGGACGGGGGCAAGAGACCCAGTACTTC	CASSLLGRGQETQYF
TRBV5-4	TRBJ2-7	-	-	TGTGCCAGCAGCTTGAACAGGGTCTTCGAGCAGTACTTC	CASSLNRVFEQYF
TRBV27	TRBJ2-1	-	TRBD2	TGTGCCAGCAGCCATACCGGGACTAGCGCGAACAATGAGCAGTTCTTC	CASSHTGTSANNEQFF
TRBV2	TRBJ2-5	-	TRBD2	TGTGCCAGCAGGGGCCAGGGAGCGGGGGGGGTCAGGGCCCAGTACTTC	CASRGQGAGGVRAQYF
TRBV5-1	TRBJ2-1	-	-	TGCGCCAGCAGCCAAGATTCTACAGGGCTCAATGAGCAGTTCTTC	CASSQDSTGLNEQFF
TRBV5-1	TRBJ1-6	few	TRBD1	TGCGCCAGCAGCTTGGGTGGGACAGGGGATTCACCCCTCCACTTT	CASSLGGTGDSPLHF
TRBV4-3	TRBJ2-5	-	TRBD2	TGCGCCAGCAGCCAAGGGCTAGCGGGGGGATTTACAGAGACCCAGTACTTC	CASSQGLAGGFTETQYF
TRBV6-6	TRBJ1-1	-	TRBD1	TGTGCCAGCAGTAAGACAGGGTTAGCTTTCTTT	CASSKTGLAFF
TRBV6-1	TRBJ2-7	-	TRBD1	TGTGCCAGCAGAGCCGGGACAGGGGTCTACGAGCAGTACTTC	CASRAGTGVYEQYF
TRBV2	TRBJ2-7	-	TRBD1	TGTGCCAGCAGTGAAGGGGGACAGGGCTACGAGCAGTACTTC	CASSEGGQGYEQYF
TRBV19	TRBJ2-1	once	TRBD2	TGTGCCAGTAGTTTATCGGGACTAGCGGGGGCCGATGAGCAGTTCTTC	CASSLSGLAGADEQFF
TRBV5-6	TRBJ2-5	-	-	TGTGCCAGCAGTCCCGGACTAACCCAAGAGACCCAGTACTTC	CASSPGLTQETQYF
TRBV28	TRBJ2-7	-	-	TGTGCCAGCAGTTTCTTCTCGGGGAGACGGTCGCACTCCTACGAGCAGTACTTC	CASSFFSGRRSHSYEQYF
TRBV4-1	TRBJ2-7	-	TRBD2	TGCGCCAGCAGCCAAGATCTAGCGGGGGGGTCCTACGAGCAGTACTTC	CASSQDLAGGSYEQYF
TRBV2	TRBJ2-3	few	TRBD2	TGTGCCAGCAGTGGACTAGCGGCTAGCACAGATACGCAGTATTTT	CASSGLAASTDTQYF
TRBV30	TRBJ2-3	once	-	TGTGCCTGGAGCCAGGGGCAGGGGCCAGATACGCAGTATTTT	CAWSQGQGPDTQYF
TRBV2	TRBJ2-3	-	TRBD1	TGTGCCAGCAGTGAAGGGACAGGCCGCACAGATACGCAGTATTTT	CASSEGTGRTDTQYF
TRBV27	TRBJ1-2	-	-	TGTGCCAGCCGATTGAGCGTCGGGTCGCACTATGGCTACACCTTC	CASRLSVGSHYGYTF
TRBV7-9	TRBJ2-7	-	TRBD1	TGTGCCAGCTCCCCAGACAGGGACGAGCAGTACTTC	CASSPDRDEQYF
TRBV19	TRBJ1-1	once	TRBD1	TGTGCCAGTAGCCATCCAGGGACAGGGCTGGGTAACACTGAAGCTTTCTTT	CASSHPGTGLGNTEAFF